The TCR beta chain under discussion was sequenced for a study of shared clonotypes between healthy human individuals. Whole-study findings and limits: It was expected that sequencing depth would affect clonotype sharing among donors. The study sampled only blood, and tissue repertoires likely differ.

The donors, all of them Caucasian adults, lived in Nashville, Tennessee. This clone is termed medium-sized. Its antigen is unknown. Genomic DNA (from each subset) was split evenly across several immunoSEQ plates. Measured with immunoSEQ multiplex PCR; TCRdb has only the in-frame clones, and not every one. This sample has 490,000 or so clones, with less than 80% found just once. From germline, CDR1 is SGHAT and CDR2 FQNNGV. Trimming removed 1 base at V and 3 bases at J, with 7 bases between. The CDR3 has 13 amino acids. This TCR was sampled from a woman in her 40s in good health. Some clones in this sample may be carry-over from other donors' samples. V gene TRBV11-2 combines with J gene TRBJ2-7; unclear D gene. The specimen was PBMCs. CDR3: CASSLGDGYEQYF. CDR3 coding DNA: TGTGCCAGCAGCTTAGGTGATGGCTACGAGCAGTACTTC.